Shown below are 18 T cell receptor beta chains from a single sample sequenced in a study of T cell responses to AZD1222 COVID-19 vaccine. The repertoire was sequenced with immunoSEQ multiplex PCR; TCRdb's copy has only in-frame clones and lacks some. The data hold some 120,000 clones, with more than 80% observed a single time. The sequences come from peripheral blood, collected on day 0 of AZD1222 vaccination. The receptor set was obtained from an adult in good health.

This chain links TRBV24-1 with TRBJ1-2, with no clear D. The CDR3 loop spans 15 amino acids. CDR1 and CDR2 (germline): KGHDR, SFDVKD. Trimming removed 2 bases from V and 3 bases from J, with 12 bases in between. CDR3 DNA: TGTGCCACCAGTGATTCTATCGGCTGGGACTATGGCTACACCTTC. Its protein is CATSDSIGWDYGYTF.

This clone has only a few counts. The chain has TRBV6-5 and TRBJ2-5, with 12 bases aligning to TRBD1. Germline loops: CDR1 MNHEY, CDR2 SVGAGI. V lost 7 bases and J lost 5; bases outside the gene matches: 8. The CDR3 extends over 15 amino acids. The CDR3 protein is CASISGTGGGETQYF. The CDR3 bases are TGTGCCAGCATCTCCGGGACAGGGGGCGGGGAGACCCAGTACTTC.

This sequence joins TRBV2 and TRBJ1-4; D may be TRBD1 (5 bases). Germline CDR1 is SNHLY and CDR2 is FYNNEI. Deletions cut 11 bases from V and 5 bases from J, with 18 bases between. The CDR3 is 14 residues long. CDR3 nucleotide sequence: TGTGCCTCAAAATCGGGACTGAGCAATGAAAAACTGTTTTTT. Its translation is CASKSGLSNEKLFF.

The rearrangement uses TRBV10-3 and TRBJ2-1; D not certain. Between the trimmed V and J ends, which lost 2 bases and 0 bases, there was a span of 17 bases. Per germline, CDR1 ENHRY and CDR2 SYGVKD. This CDR3 comprises 18 residues. The CDR3 coding sequence is TGTGCCATCAGTGAGCCCTTCTCAGCGAGGAGCTCCTACAATGAGCAGTTCTTC. It yields the protein CAISEPFSARSSYNEQFF.

V and J are TRBV12-3 or TRBV12-4 and TRBJ1-1; tentatively, D is TRBD1 (6 bases). V lost 4 bases and J 5 bases, leaving 8 bases between the germline ends. The CDR3 is 12 amino acids. The CDR3 nucleotides are TGTGCCAGCAGTTGGACAGCGACTGAAGCTTTCTTT. Residues: CASSWTATEAFF.

This clone is a singleton in its sample. The chain carries TRBV27 and TRBJ2-1; 10 nucleotides match TRBD2. The CDR3 spans 17 residues. The germline gives CDR1 MNHEY, CDR2 SMNVEV (reference sequence). V lost 4 bases, J lost 6 bases, and 12 bases stayed unmatched. The CDR3 sequence: CASSSPQAGGLINEQFF. CDR3 coding DNA: TGTGCCAGCAGTTCCCCCCAAGCGGGAGGGTTAATCAATGAGCAGTTCTTC.

The J gene is TRBJ2-3, the V gene TRBV11-2, with D uncertain. Between the trimmed V and J ends, which lost 4 bases and 5 bases, there was a span of 7 bases. Germline lookup yields CDR1 SGHAT and CDR2 FQNNGV. The CDR3 runs to 12 residues. In nucleotides, the CDR3 is TGTGCCAGCAGCTCGCAAAGAGATACGCAGTATTTT. Amino acids: CASSSQRDTQYF.

The chain recombines TRBV18 with TRBJ1-1, with D possibly matching TRBD1 (6 bases). The V gene lost 7 bases and the J gene lost 5 bases, with 20 bases spanning the gap. The germline V gene has CDR1 KGHSH and CDR2 LQKENI. The CDR3 totals 15 residues. The CDR3 region has the DNA TGTGCCAGCTACCCCCAACAGGGCATCGGGACTGAAGCTTTCTTT. Its protein is CASYPQQGIGTEAFF.

This chain uses TRBV19 with TRBJ1-5; D ambiguous. This CDR3 is built from 16 residues. In germline, CDR1 is LNHDA, CDR2 SQIVND (reference sequence). The V and J ends lost 6 bases and 0 bases respectively, with 15 bases between them. The CDR3 bases are TGTGCCAGTAGGGACCTAGGCTGGACTAGCAATCAGCCCCAGCATTTT. The encoded protein is CASRDLGWTSNQPQHF.

This sequence joins TRBV6-5 and TRBJ1-5; D not certain. The CDR3 has 13 residues. With 0 bases removed from V and 6 bases from J, the gap between germline ends came to 6 bases. Germline lookup yields CDR1 MNHEY and CDR2 SVGAGI. CDR3 nucleotides: TGTGCCAGCAGTTACTCGAGACTTCAGCCCCAGCATTTT. Its translation: CASSYSRLQPQHF.

The sample holds a few counts of this clone. The rearrangement links TRBV7-8 to TRBJ2-7; possible D gene TRBD2, 5 bases. This CDR3 is 16 amino acids long. Germline lookup yields CDR1 SGHVS and CDR2 FQNEAQ. With 5 bases removed from V and 2 bases from J, the gap between germline ends came to 19 bases. CDR3: CASSRSLLFGTYEQYF. In DNA form, the CDR3 reads TGTGCCAGCAGCAGAAGCCTTCTATTCGGGACCTACGAGCAGTACTTC.

The V and J genes are TRBV12-3 or TRBV12-4 and TRBJ2-7; 8 bases fit TRBD1. The CDR3 length is 12 residues. The ends lost 5 bases at V and 8 bases at J; junction bases unmatched: 5. The CDR3 bases are TGTGCCAGCAGTCCGGACAGGGAAAAGCAGTACTTC. The encoded protein is CASSPDREKQYF.

A single count supports this clone. The chain recombines TRBV27 with TRBJ2-2; possibly TRBD2 for D (7 bases). The CDR3 totals 15 residues. Germline CDR1 and CDR2: MNHEY and SMNVEV (reference sequence). Trimming stripped 5 bases from V and 1 base from J, with 11 bases between. The CDR3 sequence: CASSPRGGNTGELFF. The CDR3 DNA reads TGTGCCAGCAGTCCGAGGGGGGGGAACACCGGGGAGCTGTTTTTT.

The rearrangement joins TRBV20-1 to TRBJ2-1, with D possibly being TRBD2 (5 bases). The CDR3 loop spans 11 amino acids. V gave up 4 bases and J gave up 7 bases, with 8 bases separating them. Germline assignment: CDR1 DFQATT and CDR2 SNEGSKA (reference sequence). The CDR3 DNA sequence: TGCAGTGCTATCAGCGGAAATGAGCAGTTCTTC. This encodes CSAISGNEQFF.

V gene TRBV3-1 (or the pseudogene TRBV3-2) combines with J gene TRBJ1-2; D gene uncertain. The CDR3 is made up of 14 amino acids. Germline CDR1 reads LGHDT; CDR2 reads YNNKEL (reference sequence). V was cut by 4 bases and J by 4 bases, with 13 bases left in between. CDR3 in amino acids: CASSPSGKGYGYTF. The CDR3 nucleotides are TGTGCCAGCAGCCCCTCTGGAAAGGGCTATGGCTACACCTTC.

The chain has TRBV7-2 and TRBJ2-3; no clear D gene. V was clipped by 4 bases and J by 3 bases, with 2 bases between them. CDR1 and CDR2 (germline): SGHTA, FQGNSA. This CDR3 is built from 11 residues. The CDR3 coding sequence is TGTGCCAGCAGCTCTACAGATACGCAGTATTTT. Protein product: CASSSTDTQYF. The whole variable domain, filled in from reference TRBV7-2 and TRBJ2-3, reads GAGVSQSPSNKVTEKGKDVELRCDPISGHTALYWYRQSLGQGLEFLIYFQGNSAPDKSGLPSDRFSAERTGGSVSTLTIQRTQQEDSAVYLCASSSTDTQYFGPGTRLTVL.

V is TRBV5-6 and J is TRBJ1-2; perhaps TRBD1 as D (5 bases). V lost 4 bases and J 12 bases, leaving 19 bases between the germline ends. The CDR3 covers 13 residues. From germline, CDR1 is SGHDT and CDR2 YYEEEE. In DNA, the CDR3 is TGTGCCAGCAGCCCAGGGAGTTTAAAATTGCACACCTTC. It encodes CASSPGSLKLHTF.

This clone was picked up one time. This chain joins TRBV29-1 and TRBJ2-1; 7 nucleotides align to TRBD1. The CDR3 totals 14 residues. The germline V gene encodes CDR1 SQVTM and CDR2 ANQGSEA. The V segment lost 5 bases and the J segment 3 bases; nucleotides outside the gene matches: 7. The CDR3 DNA reads TGCAGCGTTCAGGGACAGAGTTTCTACAATGAGCAGTTCTTC. Protein product: CSVQGQSFYNEQFF.